This T cell receptor (beta chain) appears in the sequencing data of a study of tissue T cells after allogeneic stem cell transplantation. The CDR3 is made up of 15 amino acids. Germline lookup yields CDR1 SGHLS and CDR2 HYDKME. Trimming removed 3 bases at V and 0 bases at J, with 12 bases between. This clone has only a few counts. The gene symbols are mouse symbols. The read is 1 residue too short to cover the CDR3 end, so that end is filled in from the germline J gene. Time point specified: mouse harvest day 14 after allogeneic transplant. The graft held 10^6 splenic CD5+ T cells and 10^7 T-cell-depleted bone marrow cells. TCRdb keeps only in-frame clones here, not all; method: immunoSEQ multiplex PCR. The repertoire holds roughly 2,000 clones, with more than 35% as singletons.

This TCR was recovered from a female BALB/c mouse given C57BL/6 T cells with graft-versus-host disease after an allogeneic hematopoietic cell transplant. The gene calls are TRBV12-2 and TRBJ2-3, with TRBD1 as a possible D gene (7 bases). The material sequenced was lymph node tissue. The sequenced CDR3 bases are TGTGCCAGCTCTTTGACAGGGACTAGTGCAGAAACGCTGTAT. Protein product: CASSLTGTSAETLY. The whole CDR3 protein is CASSLTGTSAETLYF.